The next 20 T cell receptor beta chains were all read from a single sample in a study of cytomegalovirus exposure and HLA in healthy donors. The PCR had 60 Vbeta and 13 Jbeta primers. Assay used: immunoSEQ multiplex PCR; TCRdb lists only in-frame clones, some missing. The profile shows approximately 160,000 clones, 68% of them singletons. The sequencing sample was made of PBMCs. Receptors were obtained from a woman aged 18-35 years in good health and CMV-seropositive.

The CDR3 spells CASSSGTAPGWDEQYF. CDR3 in DNA: TGTGCCAGCAGCTCCGGGACAGCTCCAGGTTGGGACGAGCAGTACTTC. The rearrangement joins TRBV5-6 to TRBJ2-7, with TRBD1 matching 7 bases. The germline gives CDR1 SGHDT, CDR2 YYEEEE. The CDR3 consists of 16 residues. The junction had 14 bases not matched to a gene; V was cut back by 3 bases and J by 5 bases.

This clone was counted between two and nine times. This CDR3 reads CASSWLLAGGPTDTQYF. In DNA form, the CDR3 reads TGCGCCAGCAGCTGGTTACTAGCGGGGGGGCCCACAGATACGCAGTATTTT. The J gene is TRBJ2-3, the V gene TRBV5-1; 13 nucleotides line up with TRBD2. This CDR3 has 17 amino acids. V gave up 3 bases and J gave up 2 bases; unmatched junction bases: 6. Germline assignment: CDR1 SGHRS and CDR2 YFSETQ.

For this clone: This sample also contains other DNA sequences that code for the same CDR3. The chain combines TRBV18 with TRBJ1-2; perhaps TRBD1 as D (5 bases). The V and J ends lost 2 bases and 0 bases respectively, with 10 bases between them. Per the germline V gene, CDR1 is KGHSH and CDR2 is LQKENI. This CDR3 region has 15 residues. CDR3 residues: CASSPDSEANYGYTF. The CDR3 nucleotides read TGTGCCAGCTCACCAGACAGCGAAGCTAACTATGGCTACACCTTC.

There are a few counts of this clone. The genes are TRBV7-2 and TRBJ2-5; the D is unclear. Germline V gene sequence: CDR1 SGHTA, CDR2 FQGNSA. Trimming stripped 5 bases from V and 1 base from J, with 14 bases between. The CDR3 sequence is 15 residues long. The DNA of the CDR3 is TGTGCCAGCAGCCCCAGGCTTACCCCCCAAGAGACCCAGTACTTC. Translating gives CASSPRLTPQETQYF.

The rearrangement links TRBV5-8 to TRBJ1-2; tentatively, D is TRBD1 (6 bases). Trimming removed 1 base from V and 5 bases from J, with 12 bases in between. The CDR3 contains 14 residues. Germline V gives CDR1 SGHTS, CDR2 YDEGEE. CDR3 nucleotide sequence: TGTGCCAGCAGCTTGACTACAGGGATTTATGGCTACACCTTC. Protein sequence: CASSLTTGIYGYTF.

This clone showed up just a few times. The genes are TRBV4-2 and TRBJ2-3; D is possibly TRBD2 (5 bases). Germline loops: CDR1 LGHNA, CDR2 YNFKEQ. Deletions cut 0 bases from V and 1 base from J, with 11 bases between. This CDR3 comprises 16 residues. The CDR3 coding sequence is TGTGCCAGCAGCCAAGAGACGGGAAGCGGCACAGATACGCAGTATTTT. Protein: CASSQETGSGTDTQYF.

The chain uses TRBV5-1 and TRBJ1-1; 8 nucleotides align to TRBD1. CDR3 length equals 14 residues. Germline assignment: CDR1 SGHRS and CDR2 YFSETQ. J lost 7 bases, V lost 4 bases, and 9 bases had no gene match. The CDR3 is CASSTPGTGREAFF. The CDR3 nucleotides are TGCGCCAGCAGCACGCCCGGGACAGGACGTGAAGCTTTCTTT.

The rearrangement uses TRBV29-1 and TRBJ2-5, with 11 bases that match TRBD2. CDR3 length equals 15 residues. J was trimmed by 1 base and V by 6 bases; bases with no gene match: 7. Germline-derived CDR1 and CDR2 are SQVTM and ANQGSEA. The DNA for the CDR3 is TGCAGCGTACTCGCTAGCGGGGGGTCCCAAGAGACCCAGTACTTC. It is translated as CSVLASGGSQETQYF.

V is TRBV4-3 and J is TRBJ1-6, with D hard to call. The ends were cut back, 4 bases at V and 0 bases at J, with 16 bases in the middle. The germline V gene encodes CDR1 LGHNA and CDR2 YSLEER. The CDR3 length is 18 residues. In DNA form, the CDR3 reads TGCGCCAGCAGCCCTTCGCTAGTTCTGAGCTCCTATAATTCACCCCTCCACTTT. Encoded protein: CASSPSLVLSSYNSPLHF.

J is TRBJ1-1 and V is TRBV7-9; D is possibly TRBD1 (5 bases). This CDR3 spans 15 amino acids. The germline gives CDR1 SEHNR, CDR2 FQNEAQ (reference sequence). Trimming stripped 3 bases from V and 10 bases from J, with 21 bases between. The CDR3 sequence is CASSFYSAIPQGAFF. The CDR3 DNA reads TGTGCCAGCAGCTTTTATTCCGCGATACCCCAGGGAGCTTTCTTT.

Here the CDR3 reads CASSLARGQNMNTEAFF. The DNA of the CDR3 is TGTGCCAGCAGCTTAGCGCGGGGACAGAACATGAACACTGAAGCTTTCTTT. The J gene is TRBJ1-1, the V gene TRBV7-6; 7 bases line up with TRBD1. The CDR3 is 17 amino acids. The germline V gene has CDR1 SGHVS and CDR2 FNYEAQ. Unmatched junction bases numbered 7, after V lost 0 bases and J lost 0 bases.

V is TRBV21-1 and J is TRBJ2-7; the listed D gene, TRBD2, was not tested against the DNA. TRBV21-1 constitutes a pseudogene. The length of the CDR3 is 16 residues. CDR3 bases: TGTGCCAGCAGCAAAGGGCCCCGGGAAGGATCCTACGAGCAGTACTTC. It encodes CASSKGPREGSYEQYF.

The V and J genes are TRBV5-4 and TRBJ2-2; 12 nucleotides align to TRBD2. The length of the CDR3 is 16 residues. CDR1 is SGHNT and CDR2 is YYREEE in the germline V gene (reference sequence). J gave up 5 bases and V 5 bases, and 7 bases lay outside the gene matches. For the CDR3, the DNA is TGTGCCAGCAGTTCTGGACTAGCGGGATATACCGGGGAGCTGTTTTTT. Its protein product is CASSSGLAGYTGELFF.

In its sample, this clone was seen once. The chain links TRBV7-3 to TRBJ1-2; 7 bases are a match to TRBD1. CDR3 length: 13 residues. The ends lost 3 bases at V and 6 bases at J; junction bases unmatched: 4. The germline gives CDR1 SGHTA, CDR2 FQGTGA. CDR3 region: CASSLAGGNGYTF. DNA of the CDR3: TGTGCCAGCAGCTTGGCAGGGGGGAATGGCTACACCTTC.

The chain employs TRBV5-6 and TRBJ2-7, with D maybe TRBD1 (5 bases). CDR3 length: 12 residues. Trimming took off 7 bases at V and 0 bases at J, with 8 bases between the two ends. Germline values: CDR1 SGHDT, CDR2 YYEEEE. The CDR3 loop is CASGASSYEQYF. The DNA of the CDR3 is TGTGCCAGCGGGGCGAGCTCCTACGAGCAGTACTTC.

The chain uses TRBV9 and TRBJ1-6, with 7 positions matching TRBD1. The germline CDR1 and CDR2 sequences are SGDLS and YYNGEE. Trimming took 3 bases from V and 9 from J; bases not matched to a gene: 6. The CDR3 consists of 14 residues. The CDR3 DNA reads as TGTGCCAGCAGCGCCGACAGGGTTACTTCACCCCTCCACTTT. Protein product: CASSADRVTSPLHF.

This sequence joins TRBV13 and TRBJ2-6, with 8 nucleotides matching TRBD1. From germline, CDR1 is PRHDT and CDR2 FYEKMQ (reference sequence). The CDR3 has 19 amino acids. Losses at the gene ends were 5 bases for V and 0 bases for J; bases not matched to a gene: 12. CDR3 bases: TGTGCCAGCAGCCCCCCGGACAGGGAGGTCCTCTCTGGGGCCAACGTCCTGACTTTC. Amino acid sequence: CASSPPDREVLSGANVLTF.

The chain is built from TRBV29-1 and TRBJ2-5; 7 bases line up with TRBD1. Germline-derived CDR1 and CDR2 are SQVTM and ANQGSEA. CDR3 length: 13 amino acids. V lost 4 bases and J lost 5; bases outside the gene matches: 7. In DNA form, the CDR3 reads TGCAGCGTTGGAAGACAGGGCATCGAGACCCAGTACTTC. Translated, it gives CSVGRQGIETQYF.

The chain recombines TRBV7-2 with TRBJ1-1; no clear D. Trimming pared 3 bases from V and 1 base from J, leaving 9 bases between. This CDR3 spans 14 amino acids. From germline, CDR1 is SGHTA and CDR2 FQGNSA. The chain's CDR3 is CASSLLRRNTEAFF. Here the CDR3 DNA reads TGTGCCAGCAGCTTGTTGAGGAGGAACACTGAAGCTTTCTTT.

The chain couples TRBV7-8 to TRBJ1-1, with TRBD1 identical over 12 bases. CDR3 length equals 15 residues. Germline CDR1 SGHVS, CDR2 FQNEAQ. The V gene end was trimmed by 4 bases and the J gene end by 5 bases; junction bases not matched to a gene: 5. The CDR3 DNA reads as TGTGCCAGCAGCTCCGGGACAGGGGGCAGTACTGAAGCTTTCTTT. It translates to CASSSGTGGSTEAFF.